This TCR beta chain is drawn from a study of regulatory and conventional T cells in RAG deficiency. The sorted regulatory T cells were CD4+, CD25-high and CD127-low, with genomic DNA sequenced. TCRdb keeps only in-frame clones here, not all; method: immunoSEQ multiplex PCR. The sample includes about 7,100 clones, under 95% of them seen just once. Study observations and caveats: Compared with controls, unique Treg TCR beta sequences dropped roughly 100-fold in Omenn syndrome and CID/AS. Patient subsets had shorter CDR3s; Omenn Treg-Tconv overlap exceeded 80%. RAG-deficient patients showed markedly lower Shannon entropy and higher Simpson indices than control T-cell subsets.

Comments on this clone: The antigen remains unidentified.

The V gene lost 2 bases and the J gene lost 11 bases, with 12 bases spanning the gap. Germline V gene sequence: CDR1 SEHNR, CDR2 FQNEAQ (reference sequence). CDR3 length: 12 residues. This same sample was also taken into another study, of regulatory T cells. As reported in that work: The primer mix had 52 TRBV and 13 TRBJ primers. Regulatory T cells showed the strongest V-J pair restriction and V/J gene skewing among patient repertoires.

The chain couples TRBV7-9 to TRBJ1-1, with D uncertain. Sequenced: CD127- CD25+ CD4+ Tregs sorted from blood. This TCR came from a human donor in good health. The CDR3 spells CASSLSSLAAFF. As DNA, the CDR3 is TGTGCCAGCAGCTTATCCTCCCTTGCGGCTTTCTTT.